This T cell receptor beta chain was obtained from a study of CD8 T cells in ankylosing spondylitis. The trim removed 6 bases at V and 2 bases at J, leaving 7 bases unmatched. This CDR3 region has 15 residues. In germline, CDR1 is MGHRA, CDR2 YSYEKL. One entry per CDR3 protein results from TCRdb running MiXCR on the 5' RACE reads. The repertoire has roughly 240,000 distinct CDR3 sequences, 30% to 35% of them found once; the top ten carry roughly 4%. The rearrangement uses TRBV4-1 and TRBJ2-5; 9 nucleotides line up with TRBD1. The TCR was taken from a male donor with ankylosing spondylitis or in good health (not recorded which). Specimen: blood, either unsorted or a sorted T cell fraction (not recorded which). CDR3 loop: CASSVPGTGQETQYF. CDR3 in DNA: TGCGCCAGCAGTGTCCCCGGGACAGGGCAAGAGACCCAGTACTTC.